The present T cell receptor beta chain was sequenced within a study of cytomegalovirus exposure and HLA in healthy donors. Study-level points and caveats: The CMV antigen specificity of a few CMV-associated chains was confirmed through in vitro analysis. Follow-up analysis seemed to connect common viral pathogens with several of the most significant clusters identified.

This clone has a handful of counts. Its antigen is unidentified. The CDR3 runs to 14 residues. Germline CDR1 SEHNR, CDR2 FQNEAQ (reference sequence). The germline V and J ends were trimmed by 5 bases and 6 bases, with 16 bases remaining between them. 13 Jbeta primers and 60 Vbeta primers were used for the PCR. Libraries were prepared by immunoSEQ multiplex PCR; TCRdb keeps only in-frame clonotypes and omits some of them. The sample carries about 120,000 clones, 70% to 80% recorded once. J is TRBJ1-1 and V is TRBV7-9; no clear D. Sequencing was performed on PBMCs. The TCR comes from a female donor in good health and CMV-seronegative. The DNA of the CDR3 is TGTGCCAGCAGCCTGAGTCCCGTCGGGGCTGAAGCTTTCTTT. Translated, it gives CASSLSPVGAEAFF.